This T cell receptor (beta chain) is drawn from a study of blood T cells in healthy people across ages (dated by TCRdb to the mid-2010s). Looking at the study overall: Template switching captured roughly one uniquely barcoded TCR beta cDNA molecule per two T cells in model experiments. Using the same blood draw, the study looked at two additional independent replicas of 1 million unique cDNA reads for two donors, one aged 18 to 30 and the other aged 80 or older. Using deep sequencing normalized with unique cDNA molecular identifiers, the study measured how TCR beta repertoire diversity changes with age. Donors were grouped into four age groups: young (average roughly 15 years), middle-aged (about 38), aged (about 60) and long-lived (approximately 82). Donors of different ages were randomly distributed across sequencing lanes to avoid experimental bias. The full study reports these points: The long-lived group showed more naive CD4+ T cells, fewer expanded clones and increased TCR diversity than the aged group, suggesting age selection. The CMV infection status of donors was not known, potentially confounding age-related changes in expanded clonotypes. Conclusive comparison of naive and antigen-experienced compartments was prevented by the profiling of bulk unsorted PBMCs. As age increased, observed TCR beta diversity per million T cells dropped in a roughly linear way, and a significant reduction was already evident by age around 41. Estimates of total diversity based on one million sequenced T cells were regarded as lower bounds and as underestimates. Observed TCR beta diversity correlated strongly with the percentage of naive T cells measured by flow cytometry.

The donors were 40 or so Caucasian individuals from Russia, aged roughly 6 to 100 years, who were systemically healthy. Ten milliliters of peripheral blood were drawn from each donor into EDTA-treated Vacutainer tubes. Ficoll-Paque density-gradient centrifugation was used to isolate PBMCs, with at least 6.5 million obtained per sample. Total RNA was extracted from PBMCs with Trizol reagent, with at least 5.5 micrograms obtained per sample. Naive CD45RAhigh/CD27high T cell percentages were measured by flow cytometry on a PBMC aliquot from every donor. The CDR3 spans 14 residues, from the cysteine through the phenylalanine. The DNA shown is the 42-base CDR3, in frame from base 1. CDR1 and CDR2 (DFQATT, SNEGSKA) derive from the germline V gene (reference sequence). From V the trimming removes 3 bases and from J it removes 3 bases, while the gene matches leave 4 bases of the junction unaccounted for.

Library generation was performed with 5' RACE. The sample was run on an Illumina HiSeq 2500. The second PCR ran for about 6 to 11 cycles and used a J-beta primer mix along with a sample-barcoded 5' primer. Each TCR beta cDNA molecule received a unique molecular identifier from a template-switch 5' adaptor carrying 12 random nucleotides. At least 2.5 million CDR3-containing paired-end reads were obtained from each sample. First-strand cDNA was synthesized from all RNA with the Mint cDNA synthesis kit, primed by a TRBC-specific oligonucleotide. After uracil-DNA glycosylase treatment, a first 18-cycle PCR used universal primers M1SS and BC2_uni_R on all cDNA. The study's own analysis went as follows. For normalization, 1 million high-quality reads were randomly selected from each sample, with every read carrying a distinct molecular identifier. Reads with shared molecular identifiers were discarded instead of being binned into consensus sequences. MiTCR, with a Q25 quality threshold and the strictest error-elimination algorithm, was used for CDR3 identification, clonotype clustering and error correction. A nonparametric unseen species model using Euler transformation provided a lower-bound estimate of total TCR beta diversity. TCRdb trimmed the raw reads at Q25, called clones with MiXCR and kept productive beta chains. Identical CDR3 proteins give one entry, which carries the most common genes and DNA. The V and J calls were not made by the authors but by TCRdb's processing. A total of under 800,000 distinct CDR3 sequences appear in this sample, roughly 20% of them only once. 3% to 4.5% of the sample comes from the top ten.

Regarding this clonotype: No cognate antigen has been identified for it. The input lacks base qualities; no much larger clone sits a single base away.

Specimen: blood. The rearrangement combines TRBV20-1 with TRBJ1-4; 7 middle bases align to TRBD1. This receptor was taken from an older man in good health. The DNA sequence is TGCAGTGCTAGCAAGGGGGCGCCTAATGAAAAACTGTTTTTT. It specifies CSASKGAPNEKLFF.